The sequence of this T cell receptor (beta chain) was determined in a study of vaccination and CD4 T cells after COVID-19. V lost 5 bases and J 1 base, leaving 2 bases between the germline ends. Germline V gene data show CDR1 as SGHAT and CDR2 as FQNNGV. This CDR3 is built from 11 residues. For this clonotype: Its specificity is unknown.

Treatment defined: roughly 11-day PBMC culture with coronavirus spike peptide pools or control peptides (ViraFEST assay). The assay that was used to sequence DNA from cultured CD4+ T cells was the Oncomine TCR Beta short-read assay. MiXCR was run by TCRdb on the PCR reads, yielding one entry per CDR3 protein. The repertoire has about 4,000 distinct CDR3 sequences, under 25% of them found once; the top ten carry around 20%. Sequencing input: CD4+ T cells from blood, cultured in vitro. The V gene is TRBV11-2, the J gene TRBJ1-1, with D hard to call. The TCR was taken from a human donor who had recovered from COVID-19. CDR3 DNA sequence: TGTGCCAGCAGCCGGAACACTGAAGCTTTCTTT. The encoded protein is CASSRNTEAFF.